A single sample gave rise to the 7 T cell receptor beta chains below, sequenced in a study of T cells in Graves' hyperthyroidism and ophthalmopathy. Authors of the study amplified TCR beta CDR3 regions from RNA transcripts. In the first-round RT-PCR of the TCR CDR3, the HTBI primer set was used. TCRdb analysed the multiplex PCR reads with MiXCR anew, one entry per CDR3 protein. The top ten clones hold approximately 32% of a sample with approximately 400,000 distinct CDR3 sequences, under 15% of them seen once. Sequencing was carried out using blood. These receptors came from a young woman with Graves' hyperthyroidism.

This clonotype was seen a handful of times. The CDR3 here is CSVTMTGLVYGYTF. CDR3 bases: TGCAGCGTTACTATGACAGGGCTGGTTTATGGCTACACCTTC. The chain joins TRBV29-1 to TRBJ1-2; 7 nucleotides align to TRBD1. The CDR3 covers 14 residues. In germline, CDR1 is SQVTM, CDR2 ANQGSEA. Trimming took 5 bases from V and 5 from J; bases not matched to a gene: 11.

The chain couples TRBV29-1 to TRBJ2-3, with 10 nucleotides matching TRBD2. The CDR3 consists of 14 residues. Trimming removed 0 bases from V and 7 bases from J; junction bases left unmatched: 4. Germline lookup yields CDR1 SQVTM and CDR2 ANQGSEA. CDR3 nucleotide sequence: TGCAGCGTTGAAGAAGCGGGAGGGCCCCATACGCAGTATTTT. Encoded protein: CSVEEAGGPHTQYF.

This clonotype occurred a few times. The V call is TRBV24-1, the J call TRBJ2-2; D may be TRBD2 (5 bases). This CDR3 is 16 amino acids long. The V gene lost 2 bases and the J gene lost 7 bases, with 16 bases spanning the gap. CDR1 and CDR2 (germline): KGHDR, SFDVKD. CDR3 coding DNA: TGTGCCACCAGTGATTCTGGAGGTGGCGAGGTCGGGGAGCTGTTTTTT. Residues: CATSDSGGGEVGELFF.

The rearrangement uses TRBV6-1 and TRBJ1-3; possible D gene TRBD1, 6 bases. V dropped 6 bases and J dropped 10 bases, with 16 bases sitting between them. Germline V lookup: CDR1 MNHNS, CDR2 SASEGT. CDR3 length equals 13 residues. The CDR3 sequence is CASSPGTHSTIYF. CDR3 in DNA: TGTGCCAGCAGCCCTGGGACACATTCGACCATATATTTT.

The chain recombines TRBV29-1 with TRBJ2-7, with D possibly TRBD1 on 6 matching bases. The V gene lost 0 bases and the J gene lost 2 bases, with 11 bases spanning the gap. The germline V gene encodes CDR1 SQVTM and CDR2 ANQGSEA. The CDR3 covers 14 residues. In DNA form, the CDR3 reads TGCAGCGTTGAAGATGGGGGCGCGACCTACGAGCAGTACTTC. It encodes CSVEDGGATYEQYF.

The table lists this clonotype with a few counts. The chain joins TRBV3-1 to TRBJ1-4, with D uncertain. Germline CDR1 and CDR2: LGHDT and YNNKEL (reference sequence). The ends were cut back, 4 bases at V and 5 bases at J, with 8 bases in the middle. This CDR3 has 13 residues. Here the CDR3 reads CASSRQRNEKLFF. CDR3 nucleotide sequence: TGTGCCAGCAGCCGGCAGAGAAATGAAAAACTGTTTTTT.

This clonotype was seen many times. This rearrangement joins TRBV28 to TRBJ2-7; 7 bases match TRBD1. The CDR3 is 14 residues long. Germline lookup yields CDR1 MDHEN and CDR2 SYDVKM. J gave up 3 bases and V 6 bases, and 8 bases lay outside the gene matches. DNA of the CDR3: TGTGCCAGCAGGTCCTATTCAGGGGGCTACGAGCAGTACTTC. Its translation is CASRSYSGGYEQYF.